These T cell receptor beta chains were read from a single sample in a study of cytomegalovirus exposure and HLA in healthy donors. Assay used: immunoSEQ multiplex PCR; TCRdb lists only in-frame clones, some missing. Among around 120,000 clones listed, around 90% were seen once. Material for sequencing was PBMCs. The receptor set was obtained from a woman younger than 30 in good health and CMV-seronegative. CDR3s include the opening cysteine and the closing phenylalanine or tryptophan. The order of the fields is clone size, V gene, J gene, D gene, CDR3 DNA, CDR3 protein. A D gene is named only where the DNA matches it firmly. Clone size is given for some rows only: seen once, a few or many times, or a class if the clone is expanded.

.	TRBV29-1	TRBJ2-7	TRBD2	TGCAGCGTCCGTTCTAGCGGGAGCTCCTACGAGCAGTACTTC	CSVRSSGSSYEQYF
few	TRBV19	TRBJ1-2	TRBD1	TGTGCCAGTAGTCCCGGGACAGGGGTCTCTAACTATGGCTACACCTTC	CASSPGTGVSNYGYTF
.	TRBV7-9	TRBJ2-7	.	TGTGCCAGCAGCCCAACAGGTTACGAGCAGTACTTC	CASSPTGYEQYF
.	TRBV5-6	TRBJ2-1	.	TGTGCCAGCAGCTTCGAGAGGTTTGGGGCACTCCTTCGCGGCAATGAGCAGTTCTTC	CASSFERFGALLRGNEQFF
once	TRBV6-1	TRBJ2-7	.	TGTGCCAGCACGGGCAGGGGCTTTCGATCCGAGCAGTACTTC	CASTGRGFRSEQYF
.	TRBV19	TRBJ1-6	TRBD1	TGTGCCAGTAGTATCCCGGACAGGGATAATTCACCCCTCCACTTT	CASSIPDRDNSPLHF
few	TRBV28	TRBJ2-7	TRBD1	TGTGCCAGCAGTCCGGACACAGGGGGCCCTTACGAGCAGTACTTC	CASSPDTGGPYEQYF
once	TRBV2	TRBJ1-1	.	TGTGCCAGCAGGGAGACGGGACACATGAACACTGAAGCTTTCTTT	CASRETGHMNTEAFF
.	TRBV7-3	TRBJ2-1	TRBD2	TGTGCCAGCAGCTTAACCGACCAGCGGGGGGGCAACGAGCAGTTCTTC	CASSLTDQRGGNEQFF
.	TRBV19	TRBJ2-2	.	TGTGCCAGTAGTACACCGGGACACGACACCGGGGAGCTGTTTTTT	CASSTPGHDTGELFF
.	TRBV6-5	TRBJ1-2	.	TGTGCCAGCAGTTCAGACGGGATCTATGGCTACACCTTC	CASSSDGIYGYTF
.	TRBV18	TRBJ2-7	.	TGTGCCAGCTCACCACTTACTGGCTACGAGCAGTACTTC	CASSPLTGYEQYF
few	TRBV6-6	TRBJ2-3	.	TGTGCCAGCAGTTACACCTGGGTGGAAGCGCGGGCTACGCAGTATTTT	CASSYTWVEARATQYF
.	TRBV6-6	TRBJ2-3	.	TGTGCCAGCACCTCGGGACCAGGGAGGGATACGCAGTATTTT	CASTSGPGRDTQYF
.	TRBV9	TRBJ2-1	TRBD2	TGTGCCAGCAGCGTAGGCGGGGGGGCTGGGAATGAGCAGTTCTTC	CASSVGGGAGNEQFF
.	TRBV6-4	TRBJ2-3	TRBD2	TGTGCCAGCAGTCAAGAACTAGCGGGTTCGGATACGCAGTATTTT	CASSQELAGSDTQYF
.	TRBV7-3	TRBJ2-2	TRBD2	TGTGCCAGCAGCTCCGGACTAGGGCCCACCGGGGAGCTGTTTTTT	CASSSGLGPTGELFF
.	TRBV27	TRBJ2-4	TRBD1	TGTGCCAGCAGTTCCACAGGGGGCCAGTACATTCAGTACTTC	CASSSTGGQYIQYF
.	TRBV18	TRBJ2-1	TRBD1	TGTGCCAGCTCACCAATAACAGGGGGCTACAATGAGCAGTTCTTC	CASSPITGGYNEQFF
.	TRBV5-1	TRBJ2-5	TRBD2	TGCGCCAGCAGCTTGGGGACGGGAGGGAAAGAGACCCAGTACTTC	CASSLGTGGKETQYF
.	TRBV7-2	TRBJ2-7	.	TGTGCCAGCAGCCTGGCGAGGAGCGAGCAGTACTTC	CASSLARSEQYF
.	TRBV11-2	TRBJ1-2	.	TGTGCCAGCAGCTTAAATCCCCCGGGCTATGGCTACACCTTC	CASSLNPPGYGYTF
once	TRBV9	TRBJ1-2	.	TGTGCCAGCAGCGTAGGGCCGGGGGGCGCGGATGGCTACACCTTC	CASSVGPGGADGYTF
.	TRBV11-3	TRBJ2-5	TRBD1	TGTGCCAGCAGCCACCGACAGGGCCAAGAGACCCAGTACTTC	CASSHRQGQETQYF
.	TRBV7-9	TRBJ2-5	TRBD2	TGTGCCAGCAGCGCCCCCCTAGCGGGAGGTTTGTTAGAGACCCAGTACTTC	CASSAPLAGGLLETQYF
.	TRBV7-3	TRBJ2-7	TRBD1	TGTGCCAGCAGCCTCGGGACAGAAGCCTCCTACGAGCAGTACTTC	CASSLGTEASYEQYF
once	TRBV10-3	TRBJ2-7	.	TGTGCCAGCGGGACTTTGAAGGACGAGCAGTACTTC	CASGTLKDEQYF
once	TRBV19	TRBJ2-3	TRBD2	TGTGCCAGTAGAGCGGGGGGCACAGATACGCAGTATTTT	CASRAGGTDTQYF